This T cell receptor (beta chain) was profiled in a study of low-dose radiotherapy and immunotherapy resistance in tumors. With V trimmed by 3 bases and J by 2 bases, 9 bases remained unmatched. This CDR3 contains 16 residues. CDR1 and CDR2 from the germline V gene are MDHEN and SYDVKM. Time point of the sample: after trial treatment. As for treatment: LDRT plus nivolumab, ipilimumab, low-dose cyclophosphamide and aspirin (RACIN trial). Gene-specific TRAV and TRBV primers were used for first-strand cDNA, covering alpha and beta chains. With a V-primer adapter and a constant-region primer, TCRs were amplified for roughly 18 PCR cycles. Each CDR3 protein is one row after TCRdb ran MiXCR on the reads. The sample lists approximately 30,000 distinct CDR3 sequences; under 55% were seen once.

The source is a male donor with gallbladder cancer. The sequencing used PBMCs, collected after low-dose radiotherapy plus immunotherapy. V usage is TRBV28 and J usage is TRBJ1-1; TRBD1 matches 7 bases. The CDR3, as DNA: TGTGCCAGCAGTTTTCCGGGGGGACAGACAAACACTGAAGCTTTCTTT. Its protein is CASSFPGGQTNTEAFF.